This T cell receptor beta chain was identified in a study of shared clonotypes between healthy human individuals. On this clone: Its antigen is as yet unknown.

Splitting of each subset's genomic DNA was done evenly across several immunoSEQ plates. Profiling relied on immunoSEQ multiplex PCR, and the TCRdb table lists in-frame clones only, not all of them. The sample consists of about 1.1 million clones, approximately 80% of them appearing once. Germline values: CDR1 GTSNPN, CDR2 SVGIG (reference sequence). Between the trimmed V and J ends, which lost 8 bases and 7 bases, there was a span of 12 bases. The CDR3 loop spans 11 amino acids. General study findings and limits: Rarefaction exposed incomplete sorted-subset sequencing despite large depth. Across subsets, estimated richness was generally greater for naive than for memory populations.

Investigators divided CD4+ cells into CD45RA+ naive and CD45RA-negative memory subsets. The J gene is TRBJ2-1, the V gene TRBV30, with D tentatively TRBD1 (6 bases). The TCR originated in a man aged 18 to 29 in good health. Some clones in this sample may be carry-over from other donors' samples. The sequenced sample was memory CD4+ T cells from PBMCs. Subset: CD45RA-negative fraction. This CDR3 is CAGHRANEQFF. CDR3 DNA: TGTGCCGGACACAGGGCTAATGAGCAGTTCTTC.